This entry is about one T cell receptor (gamma chain). This clone has more than one count but fewer than ten. Its antigen remains unidentified. It has no much larger one-base neighbor in the sample; base qualities were not kept. This sample is drawn from a study of intestinal T cells in coeliac disease (TCRdb year 2020). Broadly, across the study: Coeliac patients were found to be much younger than controls, with mean ages of around 16.0 versus 57 years recorded in the TRG cohort. In the TCR-delta (TRD) cohort, there were duodenal biopsies from approximately ten coeliac disease patients and approximately ten non-coeliac controls. A second, larger TCR-gamma (TRG) cohort included duodenal biopsies from approximately 35 coeliac disease patients and around 20 non-coeliac controls. Here is what the overall study found, with its caveats: TRD kmer-based clustering correctly classified all 20 or so biopsies in training, with a reported leave-one-out accuracy of around 93%. Of some 54 biopsies, approximately 50 (approximately 94%) were correctly classified by TRG clustering, which had a reported leave-one-out accuracy of around 87%. It was not possible to tell repeated CDR3 amino acid sequences apart from PCR duplicates. FFPE-derived DNA was found to be relatively degraded, and loss of a proportion of TCR sequences in each sample was likely caused by this degradation. A significant age difference was observed between coeliac and control groups, although significant classification was not yielded by an age-split analysis.

Library method: multiplex PCR. Data came from an Ion Torrent PGM. TRG repertoires were amplified from about 200 ng of biopsy DNA with the LymphoTrack kit, in which Illumina adapters are carried by the primers. TRG amplicons were purified with AMPure XP beads, quantified on a 2100 Bioanalyzer, and pooled equimolarly. Sequencing of TRG libraries was performed on an Ion PGM instrument. The study's processing was this. FastX removed reads in which more than 10% of nucleotides fell below the per-patient third-quartile quality score. IMGT/HighV-QUEST was used to align the reads, assigning V, D and J genes, identifying CDR3 regions and assessing functionality. After the sequences were translated into amino acids, every sequence predicted to be non-functional was thrown out. CDR3s were split into kmers, with and without positional annotation; kmer frequencies underwent PCA, and samples were clustered using all 1023 combinations of PCs 1-10. Classification was validated by leave-one-out cross-validation, in which parameters were re-optimised on the remaining samples each time. Shannon diversity was calculated using the vegan R package from repeated random subsamples equal to the lowest read count. The public reads were reprocessed by TCRdb using CATT, and rows of matching DNA were later combined. The V and J calls were not made by the authors but by TCRdb's processing. This sample comprises approximately 1,300 gamma-chain clones, roughly 40% of them detected only once. Together, the top ten hold over 11% of the sample.

For each case, genomic DNA was isolated from ten 5-um FFPE scrolls with the QIAamp DNA FFPE tissue kit. To test whether coeliac disease can be classified from the TCR repertoire, the study used fully anonymised formalin-fixed paraffin-embedded duodenal biopsies that were not needed for diagnosis. The CDR3 goes from the cysteine to the phenylalanine over 15 residues. The entry retains the CDR3 DNA only, 45 bases that are in frame from base 1. At the junction V is shortened by 0 bases and J by 8 bases; bases outside the gene matches: 9. As encoded in the germline V gene, CDR1 is EGSNGY while CDR2 is YDSYNSKV.

This clonotype originated in a human donor with celiac disease. The chain joins TRGV2 to TRGJP2. Material for sequencing was a duodenal biopsy. The encoded CDR3 is CATWDGRRVDWIKTF. The nucleotide sequence reads TGTGCCACCTGGGACGGGCGAAGAGTGGATTGGATCAAGACGTTT.